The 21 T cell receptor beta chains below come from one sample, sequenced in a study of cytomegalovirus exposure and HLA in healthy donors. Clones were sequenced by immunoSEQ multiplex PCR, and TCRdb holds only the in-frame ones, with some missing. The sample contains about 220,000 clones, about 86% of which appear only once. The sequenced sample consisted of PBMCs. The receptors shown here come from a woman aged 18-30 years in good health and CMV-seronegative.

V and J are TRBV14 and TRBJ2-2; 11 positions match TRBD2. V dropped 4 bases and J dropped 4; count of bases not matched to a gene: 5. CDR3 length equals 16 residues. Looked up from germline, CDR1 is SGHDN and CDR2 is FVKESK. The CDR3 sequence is CASSPLAGGLTGELFF. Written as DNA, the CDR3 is TGTGCCAGCAGCCCTCTAGCGGGAGGACTCACCGGGGAGCTGTTTTTT.

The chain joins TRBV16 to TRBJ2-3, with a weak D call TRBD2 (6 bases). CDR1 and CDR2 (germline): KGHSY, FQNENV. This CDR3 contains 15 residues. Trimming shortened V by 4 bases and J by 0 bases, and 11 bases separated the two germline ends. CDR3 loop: CASSRLAESTDTQYF. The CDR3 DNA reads TGTGCCAGCAGCCGTTTAGCGGAAAGCACAGATACGCAGTATTTT.

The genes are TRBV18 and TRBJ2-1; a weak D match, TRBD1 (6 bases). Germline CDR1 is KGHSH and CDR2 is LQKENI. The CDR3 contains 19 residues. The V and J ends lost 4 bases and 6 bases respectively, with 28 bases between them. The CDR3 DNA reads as TGTGCCAGCTCACTTCTAATGAGCTACAGGGCAGAAGTAGTCAATGAGCAGTTCTTC. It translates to CASSLLMSYRAEVVNEQFF.

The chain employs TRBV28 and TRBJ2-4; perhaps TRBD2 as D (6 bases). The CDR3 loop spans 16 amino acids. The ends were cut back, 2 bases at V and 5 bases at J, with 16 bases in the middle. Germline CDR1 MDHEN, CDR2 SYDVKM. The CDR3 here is CASSLPRGSGQNIQYF. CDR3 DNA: TGTGCCAGCAGTTTACCTCGCGGTAGCGGACAAAACATTCAGTACTTC.

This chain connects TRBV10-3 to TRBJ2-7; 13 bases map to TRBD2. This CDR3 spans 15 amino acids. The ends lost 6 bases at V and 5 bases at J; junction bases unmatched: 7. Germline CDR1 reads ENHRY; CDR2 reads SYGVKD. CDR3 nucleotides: TGTGCCATCAGGGGGACTAGCGGGGTAGACCACGAGCAGTACTTC. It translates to CAIRGTSGVDHEQYF.

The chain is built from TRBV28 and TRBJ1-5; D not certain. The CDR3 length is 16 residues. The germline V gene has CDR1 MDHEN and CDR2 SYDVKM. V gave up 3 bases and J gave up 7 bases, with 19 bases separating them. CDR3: CASSFHTGKAGQPQHF. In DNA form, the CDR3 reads TGTGCCAGCAGTTTTCATACGGGTAAAGCGGGACAGCCCCAGCATTTT.

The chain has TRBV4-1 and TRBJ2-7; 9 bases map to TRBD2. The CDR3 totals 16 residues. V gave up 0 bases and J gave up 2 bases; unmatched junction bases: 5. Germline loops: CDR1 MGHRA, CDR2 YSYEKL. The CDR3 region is CASSQEASGMAYEQYF. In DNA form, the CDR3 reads TGCGCCAGCAGCCAAGAGGCTAGCGGGATGGCCTACGAGCAGTACTTC.

CDR3 sequence: CASSIIQGAYEQYF. The CDR3 bases are TGTGCCAGTAGTATAATACAGGGAGCCTACGAGCAGTACTTC. This chain links TRBV19 with TRBJ2-7, with D perhaps matching TRBD1 (6 bases). CDR3 length: 14 residues. In germline, CDR1 is LNHDA, CDR2 SQIVND (reference sequence). Trimming left V 2 bases short and J 2 bases short, with 10 bases between.

CDR3 sequence reads: CASSQPRGDNEQFF. The CDR3 nucleotides are TGTGCCAGCAGCCAACCGCGGGGGGACAATGAGCAGTTCTTC. J is TRBJ2-1 and V is TRBV4-2; 8 bases align to TRBD2. V shed 2 bases, J shed 5 bases, and the junction held 2 bases outside the gene matches. The CDR3 is made up of 14 amino acids. CDR1 and CDR2 (germline): LGHNA, YNFKEQ.

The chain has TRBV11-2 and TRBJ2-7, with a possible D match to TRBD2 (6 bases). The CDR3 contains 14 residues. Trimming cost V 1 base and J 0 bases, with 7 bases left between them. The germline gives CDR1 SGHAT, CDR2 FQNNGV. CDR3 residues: CASSLGGNSYEQYF. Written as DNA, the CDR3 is TGTGCCAGCAGCTTAGGCGGGAACTCCTACGAGCAGTACTTC.

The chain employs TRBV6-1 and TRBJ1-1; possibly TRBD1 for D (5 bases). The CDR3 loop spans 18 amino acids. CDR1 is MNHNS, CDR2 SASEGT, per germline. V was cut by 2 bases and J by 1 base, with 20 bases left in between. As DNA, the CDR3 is TGTGCCAGCAGTGAATGGCCAGGGATCAAACTTAGGAACACTGAAGCTTTCTTT. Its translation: CASSEWPGIKLRNTEAFF.

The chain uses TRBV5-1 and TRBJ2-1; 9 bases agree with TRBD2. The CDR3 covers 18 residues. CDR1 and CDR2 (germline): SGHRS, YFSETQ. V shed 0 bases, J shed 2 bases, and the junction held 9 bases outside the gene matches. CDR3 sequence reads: CASSLAGWREGTYNEQFF. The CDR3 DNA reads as TGCGCCAGCAGCTTGGCGGGATGGCGGGAGGGAACCTACAATGAGCAGTTCTTC.

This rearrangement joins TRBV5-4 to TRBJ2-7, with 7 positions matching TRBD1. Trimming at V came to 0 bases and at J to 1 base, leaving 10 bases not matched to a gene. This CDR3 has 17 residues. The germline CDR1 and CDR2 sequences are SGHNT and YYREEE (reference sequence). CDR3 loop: CASSLGTGAFSSYEQYF. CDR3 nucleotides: TGTGCCAGCAGCTTGGGGACAGGAGCTTTTAGTTCCTACGAGCAGTACTTC.

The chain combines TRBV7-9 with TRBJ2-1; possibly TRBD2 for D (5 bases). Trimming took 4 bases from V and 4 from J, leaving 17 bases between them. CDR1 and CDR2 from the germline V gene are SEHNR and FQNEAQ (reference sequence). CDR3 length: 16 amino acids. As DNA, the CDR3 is TGTGCCAGCAGCTCTGACGAGGGAATCGTTTACAATGAGCAGTTCTTC. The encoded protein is CASSSDEGIVYNEQFF.

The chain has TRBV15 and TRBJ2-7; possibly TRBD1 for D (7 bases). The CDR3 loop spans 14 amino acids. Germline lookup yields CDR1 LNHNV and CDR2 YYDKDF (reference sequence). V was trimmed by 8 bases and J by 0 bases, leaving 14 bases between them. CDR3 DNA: TGTGCCACCGGGGAGGACAGGAGCTCCTACGAGCAGTACTTC. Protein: CATGEDRSSYEQYF.

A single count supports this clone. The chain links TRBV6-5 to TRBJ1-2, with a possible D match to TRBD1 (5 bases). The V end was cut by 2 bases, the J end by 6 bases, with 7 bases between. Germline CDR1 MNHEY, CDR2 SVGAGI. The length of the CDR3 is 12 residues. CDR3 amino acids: CASSYRGHGYTF. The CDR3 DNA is TGTGCCAGCAGTTACAGGGGTCATGGCTACACCTTC.

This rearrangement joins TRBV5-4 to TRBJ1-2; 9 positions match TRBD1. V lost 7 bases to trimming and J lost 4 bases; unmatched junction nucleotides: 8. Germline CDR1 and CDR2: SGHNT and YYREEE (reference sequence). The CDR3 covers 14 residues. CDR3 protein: CASGGQGLSYGYTF. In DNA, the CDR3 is TGTGCCAGCGGGGGACAGGGACTTTCCTATGGCTACACCTTC.

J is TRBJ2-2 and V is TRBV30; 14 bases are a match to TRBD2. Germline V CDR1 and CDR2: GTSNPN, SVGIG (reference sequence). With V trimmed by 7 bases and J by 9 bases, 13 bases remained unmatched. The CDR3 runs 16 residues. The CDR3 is CASNPGTSGGHRELFF. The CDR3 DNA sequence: TGTGCCTCAAACCCCGGGACTAGCGGGGGTCACCGGGAGCTGTTTTTT.

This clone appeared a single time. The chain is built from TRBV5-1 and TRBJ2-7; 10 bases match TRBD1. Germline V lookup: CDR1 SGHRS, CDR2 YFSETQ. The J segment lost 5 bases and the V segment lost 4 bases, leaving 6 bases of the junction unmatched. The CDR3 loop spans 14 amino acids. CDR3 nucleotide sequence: TGCGCCAGCAGCCCCGGGACAGGGGCTCACGAGCAGTACTTC. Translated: CASSPGTGAHEQYF. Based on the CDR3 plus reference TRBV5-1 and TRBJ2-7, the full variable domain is KAGVTQTPRYLIKTRGQQVTLSCSPISGHRSVSWYQQTPGQGLQFLFEYFSETQRNKGNFPGRFSGRQFSNSRSEMNVSTLELGDSALYLCASSPGTGAHEQYFGPGTRLTVT.

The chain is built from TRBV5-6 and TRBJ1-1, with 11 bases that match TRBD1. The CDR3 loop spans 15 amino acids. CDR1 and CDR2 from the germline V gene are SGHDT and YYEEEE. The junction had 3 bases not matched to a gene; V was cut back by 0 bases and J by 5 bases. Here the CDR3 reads CASSLAGTGGTEAFF. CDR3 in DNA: TGTGCCAGCAGCTTGGCGGGGACAGGGGGTACTGAAGCTTTCTTT.

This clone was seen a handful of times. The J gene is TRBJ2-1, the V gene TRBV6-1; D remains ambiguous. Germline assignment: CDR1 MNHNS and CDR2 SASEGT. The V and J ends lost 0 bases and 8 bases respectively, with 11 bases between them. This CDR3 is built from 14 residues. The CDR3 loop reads CASSEAADRDEQFF. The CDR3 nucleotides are TGTGCCAGCAGTGAAGCGGCCGACCGGGATGAGCAGTTCTTC.